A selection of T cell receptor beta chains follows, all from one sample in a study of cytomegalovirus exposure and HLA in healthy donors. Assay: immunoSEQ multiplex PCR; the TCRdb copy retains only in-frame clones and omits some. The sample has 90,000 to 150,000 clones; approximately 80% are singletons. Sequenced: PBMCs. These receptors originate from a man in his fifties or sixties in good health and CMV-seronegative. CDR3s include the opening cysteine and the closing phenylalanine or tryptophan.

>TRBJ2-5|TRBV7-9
CASSRRLAGGPRGGETQYF
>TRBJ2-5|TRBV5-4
CASSSIIQETQYF
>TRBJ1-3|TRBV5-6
CASSLEGRDRGNTIYF
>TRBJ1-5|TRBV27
CASSLEGSNQPQHF
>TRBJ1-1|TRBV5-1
CASSGGTAGGTEAFF
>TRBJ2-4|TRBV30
CAWNHGEKNIQYF
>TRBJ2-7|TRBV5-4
CASSPAGQIYEQYF
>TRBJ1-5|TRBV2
CASSQTGSSQPQHF
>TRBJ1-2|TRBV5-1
CASSLESSSYGYTF
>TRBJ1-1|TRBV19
CASSISETEAFF
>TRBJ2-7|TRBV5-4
CASSTIGQGIHEQYF
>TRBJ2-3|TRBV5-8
CASSFAAFGGTDTQYF
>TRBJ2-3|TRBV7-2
CASSLLASGTSTDTQYF
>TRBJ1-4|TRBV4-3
CASSHPVEGEKLFF